Below are 32 T cell receptor beta chains sequenced from a single sample in a study of control samples from healthy donors and cancer patients. Libraries were prepared by immunoSEQ multiplex PCR; TCRdb keeps only in-frame clonotypes and omits some of them. The repertoire holds tens of thousands of clones, with roughly 86% as singletons. The sequenced sample was blood. These receptors were obtained from a man between 50 and 59 years old in good health.

The V call is TRBV12-1, the J call TRBJ1-2. TRBV12-1 is a recognized pseudogene. The CDR3 totals 14 residues. CDR3 DNA sequence: TGTGCCAGCACCCCGCCCGGGGAGGTGTGCGGCTACACCTTC. Its translation: CASTPPGEVCGYTF.

This chain links TRBV9 with TRBJ2-1; D might be TRBD1 (5 bases). CDR1 and CDR2 (germline): SGDLS, YYNGEE. Trimming removed 0 bases from V and 0 bases from J, with 7 bases in between. The CDR3 is made up of 15 amino acids. CDR3 DNA: TGTGCCAGCAGCGTAGAAAGGGGCTCCTACAATGAGCAGTTCTTC. It codes for CASSVERGSYNEQFF.

The V call is TRBV6-6, the J call TRBJ1-1; D is ambiguous. The V gene's germline CDR1 is MNHNY and CDR2 SVGAGI (reference sequence). The CDR3 is made up of 12 amino acids. V was cut by 7 bases and J by 3 bases, with 9 bases left in between. The CDR3 sequence is CASNVLDTEAFF. The CDR3 DNA sequence: TGTGCCAGCAACGTATTGGACACTGAAGCTTTCTTT.

V gene TRBV9 combines with J gene TRBJ1-1; possible D gene TRBD1, 6 bases. Germline V gene data show CDR1 as SGDLS and CDR2 as YYNGEE. Trimming shortened V by 3 bases and J by 1 base, and 10 bases separated the two germline ends. CDR3 size: 14 residues. The CDR3 DNA follows: TGTGCCAGCAGCGAACAGGGTTGGAACACTGAAGCTTTCTTT. Protein product: CASSEQGWNTEAFF.

This chain connects TRBV18 to TRBJ2-2; 8 positions match TRBD1. This CDR3 has 15 amino acids. Germline V gives CDR1 KGHSH, CDR2 LQKENI. V shed 3 bases and J 2 bases; nucleotides not matched to a gene: 2. CDR3 amino acids: CASSPGQGNTGELFF. The CDR3 DNA is TGTGCCAGCTCACCCGGACAGGGAAACACCGGGGAGCTGTTTTTT.

The V call is TRBV7-8, the J call TRBJ2-7; 15 bases are a match to TRBD2. CDR3 length: 16 amino acids. V was pared by 5 bases and J by 4 bases, with 6 bases of the junction left unmatched. The germline V gene encodes CDR1 SGHVS and CDR2 FQNEAQ. The CDR3, as DNA: TGTGCCAGCAGCGAGGGGACTAGCGGGGGGTCATACGAGCAGTACGTC. It is translated as CASSEGTSGGSYEQYV.

The chain has TRBV30 and TRBJ1-2; no clear D gene. CDR1 is GTSNPN and CDR2 is SVGIG in the germline V gene (reference sequence). The CDR3 consists of 15 residues. V was trimmed by 4 bases and J by 2 bases, leaving 17 bases between them. The CDR3 DNA follows: TGTGCCTGGACTCGACCCGGCCCCAGCAACTATGGCTACACCTTC. Translation: CAWTRPGPSNYGYTF. Variable domain in full (rest from reference TRBV30 and TRBJ1-2): SQTIHQWPATLVQPVGSPLSLECTVEGTSNPNLYWYRQAAGRGLQLLFYSVGIGQISSEVPQNLSASRPQDRQFILSSKKLLLSDSGFYLCAWTRPGPSNYGYTFGSGTRLTVV.

The chain recombines TRBV25-1 with TRBJ2-3; weak D call: TRBD1 (5 bases). The CDR3 has 12 residues. Trimming pared 7 bases from V and 3 bases from J, leaving 8 bases between. Germline V lookup: CDR1 MGHDK, CDR2 SYGVNS. In nucleotides, the CDR3 is TGTGCCAGCACCAAGGGGACAGATACGCAGTATTTT. Its protein is CASTKGTDTQYF.

This chain connects TRBV3-1 (or the pseudogene TRBV3-2) to TRBJ1-4, with 9 bases that match TRBD1. Germline V gene sequence: CDR1 LGHDT, CDR2 YNNKEL (reference sequence). V was clipped by 1 base and J by 8 bases; unmatched bases: 5. The CDR3 consists of 15 residues. The chain's CDR3 is CASSQVRDREEKLFF. CDR3 bases: TGTGCCAGCAGCCAAGTCCGGGACAGGGAGGAAAAACTGTTTTTT.

The gene calls are TRBV7-2 and TRBJ2-7; 11 bases map to TRBD2. This CDR3 comprises 17 residues. Germline values: CDR1 SGHTA, CDR2 FQGNSA. Trimming at V came to 0 bases and at J to 4 bases, leaving 8 bases not matched to a gene. DNA of the CDR3: TGTGCCAGCAGCTTAGCGCCGTCTAGCGGGGGGTTATACGAGCAGTACGTC. This sequence encodes CASSLAPSSGGLYEQYV.

V gene TRBV5-1 combines with J gene TRBJ2-2, with TRBD1 matching 9 bases. CDR3 size: 15 residues. V lost 0 bases and J lost 6; bases outside the gene matches: 3. Germline values: CDR1 SGHRS, CDR2 YFSETQ. This CDR3 is CASSLGGQGAGELFF. The CDR3 DNA is TGCGCCAGCAGCTTGGGGGGACAGGGAGCCGGGGAGCTGTTTTTT.

Only a few counts were recorded for this clone. The rearrangement joins TRBV7-8 to TRBJ2-7, with D perhaps matching TRBD2 (5 bases). The CDR3 is made up of 14 amino acids. Germline lookup yields CDR1 SGHVS and CDR2 FQNEAQ. V was cut by 5 bases and J by 3 bases, with 14 bases left in between. Here the CDR3 reads CASSRGSRVYEQYF. DNA of the CDR3: TGTGCCAGCAGCCGGGGTTCGAGGGTCTACGAGCAGTACTTC.

The chain combines TRBV6-6 with TRBJ1-4; TRBD1 matches 7 bases. Germline V gene data show CDR1 as MNHNY and CDR2 as SVGAGI (reference sequence). The J segment lost 12 bases and the V segment lost 2 bases, leaving 6 bases of the junction unmatched. CDR3 length equals 13 residues. The CDR3 loop is CASSYRGTAELFF. CDR3 sequence (DNA): TGTGCCAGCAGTTACCGAGGGACAGCAGAACTGTTTTTT.

This clone was observed a single time. The rearrangement uses TRBV5-1 and TRBJ2-5, with 7 bases identical to TRBD2. The CDR3 has 15 residues. Germline assignment: CDR1 SGHRS and CDR2 YFSETQ. The J segment lost 5 bases and the V segment lost 4 bases, leaving 11 bases of the junction unmatched. CDR3 nucleotide sequence: TGCGCCAGCAGCCTAGGACGGGCGGGGGAGGAGACCCAGTACTTC. Translated, it gives CASSLGRAGEETQYF.

The V call is TRBV27, the J call TRBJ1-6, with D tentatively TRBD1 (6 bases). The CDR3 runs to 16 residues. Germline V gene data show CDR1 as MNHEY and CDR2 as SMNVEV (reference sequence). The V gene lost 6 bases and the J gene lost 4 bases, with 16 bases spanning the gap. As DNA, the CDR3 is TGTGCCAGCAGCCCCCACCGGGACAAGTATAATTCACCCCTCCACTTT. Translation gives CASSPHRDKYNSPLHF.

The V gene is TRBV19, the J gene TRBJ1-5; D uncertain. CDR1 is LNHDA and CDR2 is SQIVND in the germline V gene (reference sequence). The V gene lost 5 bases and the J gene lost 4 bases, with 9 bases spanning the gap. CDR3 length equals 13 residues. The CDR3 DNA follows: TGTGCCAGTAGTCAGGAGGGAAATCAGCCCCAGCATTTT. Amino acid sequence: CASSQEGNQPQHF.

V gene TRBV25-1 combines with J gene TRBJ1-2; tentative D call: TRBD1 (6 bases). Trimming took off 7 bases at V and 2 bases at J, with 14 bases between the two ends. This CDR3 has 14 amino acids. Germline values: CDR1 MGHDK, CDR2 SYGVNS. CDR3 region: CASKRGHGNYGYTF. Here the CDR3 DNA reads TGTGCCAGCAAGAGGGGACACGGGAACTATGGCTACACCTTC.

V and J are TRBV7-6 and TRBJ1-5; the match to TRBD1 covers 10 bases. Looked up from germline, CDR1 is SGHVS and CDR2 is FNYEAQ. Germline trimming cut 3 bases from V and 2 bases from J; bases unmatched to any gene: 7. The CDR3 runs to 17 residues. CDR3 DNA: TGTGCCAGCAGCTTGACAGGGGGCGAGTTGGGCAATCAGCCCCAGCATTTT. Amino acid sequence: CASSLTGGELGNQPQHF.

This chain links TRBV7-7 with TRBJ2-5; 8 bases are shared with TRBD1. This CDR3 has 15 amino acids. CDR1 is SSHAT, CDR2 FNYEAQ, per germline (reference sequence). V lost 3 bases and J lost 4; bases outside the gene matches: 7. The CDR3 protein is CASSFGQGGGETQYF. CDR3 nucleotide sequence: TGTGCCAGCAGCTTTGGACAGGGCGGAGGAGAGACCCAGTACTTC.

The rearrangement uses TRBV6-5 and TRBJ1-5; TRBD1 agrees at 7 bases. Germline values: CDR1 MNHEY, CDR2 SVGAGI. V lost 6 bases, J lost 6 bases, and 5 bases stayed unmatched. The CDR3 covers 13 residues. CDR3 bases: TGTGCCAGCAGATCACAGGGGACTCAGCCCCAGCATTTT. Encoded protein: CASRSQGTQPQHF.

The chain has TRBV7-2 and TRBJ1-1; D may be TRBD1 (5 bases). In germline, CDR1 is SGHTA, CDR2 FQGNSA. V was pared by 5 bases and J by 5 bases, with 15 bases between. CDR3 size: 14 residues. CDR3 in amino acids: CASSLRDPVTEAFF. As DNA, the CDR3 is TGTGCCAGCAGCCTCCGGGACCCAGTGACTGAAGCTTTCTTT.

The chain links TRBV12-5 to TRBJ2-1, with TRBD1 identical over 10 bases. Germline V gives CDR1 LGHNT, CDR2 FRNRAP. CDR3 length: 18 amino acids. V shed 0 bases, J shed 8 bases, and the junction held 13 bases outside the gene matches. CDR3 coding DNA: TGTGCTAGTGGTTTGGTACGGCAGCCGGGACAGGGGAGCGATGAGCAGTTCTTC. It encodes CASGLVRQPGQGSDEQFF.

A single count supports this clone. The chain couples TRBV4-1 to TRBJ2-3; D is perhaps TRBD2 (5 bases). CDR3 length equals 13 residues. Trimming left V 5 bases short and J 6 bases short, with 12 bases between. Looked up from germline, CDR1 is MGHRA and CDR2 is YSYEKL. CDR3 in DNA: TGCGCCAGCAGCTCCCCCGGGATGGATACGCAGTATTTT. Amino acid sequence: CASSSPGMDTQYF.

The V and J genes are TRBV5-1 and TRBJ1-1, with 8 bases fitting TRBD1. CDR1 is SGHRS and CDR2 is YFSETQ in the germline V gene. V lost 0 bases, J lost 13 bases, and 2 bases stayed unmatched. The CDR3 totals 11 residues. CDR3 protein: CASSLADRVFF. CDR3 bases: TGCGCCAGCAGCTTGGCGGACAGGGTTTTCTTT.

This clone was seen just once. This rearrangement joins TRBV11-3 to TRBJ2-1, with a possible D match to TRBD1 (6 bases). V was pared by 6 bases and J by 7 bases, with 22 bases between. Germline-derived CDR1 and CDR2 are SGHNT and YENEEA. This CDR3 has 16 residues. The CDR3 is CASSLGAGTTWNEQFF. The CDR3 DNA reads as TGTGCCAGCAGTTTGGGGGCCGGGACCACTTGGAATGAGCAGTTCTTC.

CDR3 sequence reads: CASSQDRVYGYTF. CDR3 DNA: TGCGCCAGCAGCCAAGACAGGGTTTATGGCTACACCTTC. This sequence joins TRBV4-3 and TRBJ1-2; possible D gene TRBD1, 5 bases. The CDR3 spans 13 residues. Per germline, CDR1 LGHNA and CDR2 YSLEER. Trimming left V 0 bases short and J 5 bases short, with 7 bases between.

The rearrangement uses TRBV6-6 and TRBJ2-6; 9 nucleotides agree with TRBD1. Germline V gene lookup returns CDR1 MNHNY and CDR2 SVGAGI (reference sequence). J was trimmed by 0 bases and V by 5 bases; bases with no gene match: 5. This CDR3 has 17 amino acids. CDR3 sequence (DNA): TGTGCCAGCAGTCGGACAGGGGTCCTCTCTGGGGCCAACGTCCTGACTTTC. This sequence encodes CASSRTGVLSGANVLTF.

This clone has a handful of counts. This rearrangement joins TRBV7-9 to TRBJ1-2; 8 positions match TRBD1. Germline loops: CDR1 SEHNR, CDR2 FQNEAQ (reference sequence). There are 14 residues in the CDR3. V was pared by 5 bases and J by 5 bases, with 7 bases of the junction left unmatched. In DNA form, the CDR3 reads TGTGCCAGCAGCCTTGGACAGGGCTCATATGGCTACACCTTC. Its translation is CASSLGQGSYGYTF. Full variable domain (missing parts from reference TRBV7-9 and TRBJ1-2): DTGVSQNPRHKITKRGQNVTFRCDPISEHNRLYWYRQTLGQGPEFLTYFQNEAQLEKSRLLSDRFSAERPKGSFSTLEIQRTEQGDSAMYLCASSLGQGSYGYTFGSGTRLTVV.

CDR3 nucleotide sequence: TGTGCCACCAGCAGAGCTGTCGCAAGTACGCAGTATTTT. Protein: CATSRAVASTQYF. The chain couples TRBV15 to TRBJ2-3; D is undetermined. Deletions cut 1 base from V and 8 bases from J, with 10 bases between. From germline, CDR1 is LNHNV and CDR2 YYDKDF (reference sequence). The CDR3 spans 13 residues. The full variable domain, rest sourced from reference TRBV15 and TRBJ2-3, is DAMVIQNPRYQVTQFGKPVTLSCSQTLNHNVMYWYQQKSSQAPKLLFHYYDKDFNNEADTPDNFQSRRPNTSFCFLDIRSPGLGDTAMYLCATSRAVASTQYFGPGTRLTVL.

The chain uses TRBV12-3 or TRBV12-4 and TRBJ2-3, with D tentatively TRBD2 (5 bases). The ends were cut back, 1 base at V and 7 bases at J, with 9 bases in the middle. The CDR3 spans 13 residues. The CDR3 reads CASSLGRAYTQYF. The CDR3 DNA reads TGTGCCAGCAGTTTAGGGCGGGCGTATACGCAGTATTTT.

The J gene is TRBJ2-1, the V gene TRBV4-1, with 7 positions matching TRBD1. The V segment lost 0 bases and the J segment 8 bases; nucleotides outside the gene matches: 7. CDR1 is MGHRA, CDR2 YSYEKL, per germline. CDR3 length equals 15 residues. The CDR3 loop is CASSQEHDRADEQFF. The CDR3 DNA is TGCGCCAGCAGCCAAGAACACGACAGGGCGGATGAGCAGTTCTTC.

J is TRBJ1-5 and V is TRBV6-2 or TRBV6-3; D perhaps matches TRBD1 (5 bases). The V end was cut by 0 bases, the J end by 7 bases, with 13 bases between. The CDR3 totals 15 residues. CDR1 and CDR2 from the germline V gene are MNHEY and SVGEGT. CDR3 nucleotides: TGTGCCAGCAGTTACTCGAGGCAGGGCGACCAGCCCCAGCATTTT. Residues: CASSYSRQGDQPQHF.